This passage covers 29 T cell receptor beta chains from one sample sequenced in a study of post-analysis software for immune sequencing data. Built from TCR beta cDNA, the libraries had unique molecular identifiers in them. TCRdb reprocessed the PCR reads with MiXCR, giving one entry per CDR3 protein. This sample yields approximately 250,000 distinct CDR3 sequences, of which just over 35% are seen a single time; under 5.5% belongs to the top ten. Their antigens are not known. Overall study results and limits: Controls showed lower frequencies than patients for five TRBV segments, and TRBV5-6, TRBV5-1 and TRBV20-1 were among these.

The sample consisted of blood. The source of these receptors is a girl aged 10 to 17 with multiple sclerosis.

V usage is TRBV6-6 and J usage is TRBJ2-6; tentatively, D is TRBD1 (5 bases). This CDR3 is built from 15 residues. V was cut by 2 bases and J by 4 bases, with 9 bases left in between. From germline, CDR1 is MNHNY and CDR2 SVGAGI (reference sequence). DNA of the CDR3: TGTGCCAGCAGTTACCAGGGTGGGGGGGCCAACGTCCTGACTTTC. Protein: CASSYQGGGANVLTF.

This clonotype has only a few counts. A much larger clone lies one base from this, so it may be a read error. The J gene is TRBJ2-1, the V gene TRBV20-1, with TRBD2 as a possible D gene (5 bases). Germline values: CDR1 DFQATT, CDR2 SNEGSKA (reference sequence). V was shortened by 5 bases and J by 8 bases, with 10 bases between the two germline ends. This CDR3 is 11 amino acids long. The CDR3 sequence is CSALWGDEQFF. The CDR3 DNA follows: TGCAGTGCTTTGTGGGGAGATGAGCAGTTCTTC.

Ten or more counts support this clonotype. DNA of the CDR3: TGCAGCGTTGAAACAGGGGGCGGATATGGCTACACCTTC. This codes for CSVETGGGYGYTF. The chain joins TRBV29-1 to TRBJ1-2, with 9 bases identical to TRBD1. Germline V gene data show CDR1 as SQVTM and CDR2 as ANQGSEA. V trimming: 2 bases; J trimming: 5 bases; junction bases outside the gene matches: 3. The CDR3 loop spans 13 amino acids.

V and J are TRBV20-1 and TRBJ1-5; 10 positions match TRBD1. This CDR3 region has 14 residues. V lost 1 base and J lost 7; bases outside the gene matches: 4. From germline, CDR1 is DFQATT and CDR2 SNEGSKA (reference sequence). CDR3 sequence (DNA): TGCAGTGCTAGAGGAGACAGGGGGCGGCAGCCCCAGCATTTT. This codes for CSARGDRGRQPQHF.

Many counts were recorded for this clonotype. The chain joins TRBV20-1 to TRBJ1-2; D is perhaps TRBD1 (6 bases). The CDR3 extends over 12 amino acids. The V and J ends lost 5 bases and 7 bases respectively, with 14 bases between them. From germline, CDR1 is DFQATT and CDR2 SNEGSKA (reference sequence). The CDR3 loop is CSAGGLRGGYTF. The DNA of the CDR3 is TGCAGTGCTGGGGGGCTTCGGGGTGGCTACACCTTC.

The CDR3 region is CASSIVVDSNQPQHF. The CDR3 DNA is TGTGCCAGTAGTATTGTGGTGGATAGCAATCAGCCCCAGCATTTT. This chain connects TRBV19 to TRBJ1-5, with unresolved D. Germline values: CDR1 LNHDA, CDR2 SQIVND (reference sequence). The CDR3 consists of 15 residues. With 3 bases removed from V and 0 bases from J, the gap between germline ends came to 9 bases.

The V and J genes are TRBV12-3 or TRBV12-4 and TRBJ2-7, with unresolved D. The CDR3 is 17 amino acids. Deletions cut 3 bases from V and 3 bases from J, with 21 bases between. Here the CDR3 DNA reads TGTGCCAGCAGTTTTACTCCAGACCAGCGAATGCGCTACGAGCAGTACTTC. It specifies CASSFTPDQRMRYEQYF.

This clonotype was seen repeatedly, ten times or more. The chain uses TRBV12-3 or TRBV12-4 and TRBJ2-3; TRBD1 might be the D (5 bases). Deletions cut 7 bases from V and 2 bases from J, with 25 bases between. This CDR3 has 18 residues. CDR3 DNA sequence: TGTGCCAGCACCTCTCCCAAGGACACCCGAAGAGACACAGATACGCAGTATTTT. Translating it yields CASTSPKDTRRDTDTQYF.

This clonotype has more than one count but fewer than ten. The chain joins TRBV7-6 to TRBJ1-1, with 7 bases identical to TRBD1. Germline values: CDR1 SGHVS, CDR2 FNYEAQ. This CDR3 is 15 amino acids long. Germline trimming cut 5 bases from V and 0 bases from J; bases unmatched to any gene: 6. CDR3 protein: CASSPRQGMNTEAFF. The CDR3 nucleotides read TGTGCCAGCAGCCCCCGACAGGGCATGAACACTGAAGCTTTCTTT.

This clonotype was counted many times. This sequence joins TRBV6-5 and TRBJ1-1; D perhaps matches TRBD1 (5 bases). This CDR3 comprises 14 residues. Deletions cut 10 bases from V and 4 bases from J, with 19 bases between. Looked up from germline, CDR1 is MNHEY and CDR2 is SVGAGI. The CDR3 nucleotides read TGTGCCACCTGCCGGGCCGCGGGGCCCACTGAAGCTTTCTTT. Translating gives CATCRAAGPTEAFF.

The V and J genes are TRBV6-1 and TRBJ2-5; perhaps TRBD2 as D (5 bases). Gene TRBJ2-7 matches the end of the DNA better, so the J call may be wrong. The CDR3 has 13 amino acids. Germline lookup yields CDR1 MNHNS and CDR2 SASEGT. The CDR3 region has the DNA TGTGCCAGCAGCCGGGGTCGAGAGTACGAGCAGTACTTC. Translating it yields CASSRGREYEQYF.

This clonotype appeared a few times. This may stem from a read error, because a much larger clone lies one nucleotide away. This chain connects TRBV29-1 to TRBJ1-2; D gene ambiguous. Germline assignment: CDR1 SQVTM and CDR2 ANQGSEA. The CDR3 loop spans 19 amino acids. CDR3 in amino acids: CSVEELPLDLAEFNYDYTF. The CDR3 DNA reads as TGCAGCGTTGAAGAACTTCCATTAGATCTGGCGGAGTTTAACTATGACTACACCTTC.

The sample holds many counts of this clonotype. The V call is TRBV5-1, the J call TRBJ2-1; TRBD1 agrees at 10 bases. Germline lookup yields CDR1 SGHRS and CDR2 YFSETQ. The CDR3 totals 16 residues. V was pared by 3 bases and J by 6 bases, with 9 bases of the junction left unmatched. The CDR3 sequence: CASSYTGTGALNEQFF. The CDR3, as DNA: TGCGCCAGCAGCTATACCGGGACAGGGGCCCTCAATGAGCAGTTCTTC.

A remark on this clonotype: One end of the junction varies from germline; a read error may be responsible. The V call is TRBV20-1, the J call TRBJ2-5; 7 positions agree with TRBD2. The length of the CDR3 is 14 residues. CDR1 DFQATT and CDR2 SNEGSKA come from the germline V gene (reference sequence). The CDR3 sequence is CGAATSIGGNEQYF. The CDR3 nucleotides read TGCGGTGCTGCGACTAGCATCGGTGGTAATGAGCAGTACTTC.

This clonotype was seen at least ten times. The chain combines TRBV12-3 or TRBV12-4 with TRBJ2-7, with TRBD1 matching over 11 bases. V shed 6 bases, J shed 3 bases, and the junction held 7 bases outside the gene matches. The CDR3 sequence is 15 residues long. CDR3 sequence: CASRSGTGGLYEQYF. The DNA of the CDR3 is TGTGCCAGCAGATCCGGGACAGGGGGACTCTACGAGCAGTACTTC.

This clonotype was observed many times. The chain's CDR3 is CASSFRARNTEAFF. Here the CDR3 DNA reads TGCGCCAGCAGCTTCCGGGCCAGGAACACTGAAGCTTTCTTT. The V call is TRBV4-1, the J call TRBJ1-1; D is unresolved. CDR1 is MGHRA and CDR2 is YSYEKL in the germline V gene. V lost 5 bases to trimming and J lost 1 base, with 11 bases between them. This CDR3 has 14 residues.

The CDR3 DNA sequence: TGCGCCAGCAGCCAAGGGGTCGACTATGGCTACACCTTC. Translating gives CASSQGVDYGYTF. This chain joins TRBV4-1 and TRBJ1-2; no reliable D call. Per the germline V gene, CDR1 is MGHRA and CDR2 is YSYEKL. V lost 1 base and J lost 3, with 6 bases in between. The CDR3 has 13 amino acids.

This clonotype was observed at least ten times. The chain combines TRBV28 with TRBJ2-5; the D is unclear. Germline V gives CDR1 MDHEN, CDR2 SYDVKM. V lost 3 bases, J lost 5 bases, and 16 bases lay in between. The CDR3 contains 15 residues. Written as DNA, the CDR3 is TGTGCCAGCAGTTTCCAACAGACCCCAGTGGAGACCCAGTACTTC. This translates into CASSFQQTPVETQYF.

V is TRBV7-2 and J is TRBJ2-1; TRBD1 is a possible D gene (5 bases). V was cut by 5 bases and J by 6 bases, with 11 bases left in between. Germline V lookup: CDR1 SGHTA, CDR2 FQGNSA. This CDR3 is built from 13 residues. The CDR3 DNA sequence: TGTGCCAGCAGCCTACAGGACGGCAATGAGCAGTTCTTC. This encodes CASSLQDGNEQFF.

A word on this clonotype: An end of the junction does not agree with germline; a read error may underlie this. This sequence joins TRBV6-5 and TRBJ1-2, with a weak D call TRBD1 (5 bases). The CDR3 is 18 amino acids. The germline V gene has CDR1 MNHEY and CDR2 SVGAGI. Here the CDR3 reads CASSYGTGPTLSNYGCTF. CDR3 bases: TGTGCCAGCAGTTACGGGACGGGACCGACACTATCTAACTATGGCTGCACCTTC.

This clonotype was counted at least ten times. CDR3 nucleotide sequence: TGTGCCAGCAGCTTGGCCGGGACAGGGTCGCGCACTGAAGCTTTCTTT. As protein: CASSLAGTGSRTEAFF. This chain uses TRBV7-2 with TRBJ1-1; 9 bases align to TRBD1. The CDR3 covers 16 residues. CDR1 SGHTA and CDR2 FQGNSA come from the germline V gene. Trimming at V came to 3 bases and at J to 4 bases, leaving 9 bases not matched to a gene.

In its sample, this clonotype was seen many times. The chain links TRBV10-3 to TRBJ2-3, with 9 bases that match TRBD2. The J segment lost 4 bases and the V segment lost 8 bases, leaving 4 bases of the junction unmatched. Germline CDR1 ENHRY, CDR2 SYGVKD. This CDR3 region has 13 residues. CDR3 in DNA: TGTGCCATCGCGAGGACTAGCGCAGATACGCAGTATTTT. This sequence encodes CAIARTSADTQYF.

The gene calls are TRBV6-2 or TRBV6-3 and TRBJ2-5, with 12 bases fitting TRBD2. The germline gives CDR1 MNHEY, CDR2 SVGEGT. The V gene end was trimmed by 6 bases and the J gene end by 2 bases; junction bases not matched to a gene: 7. The CDR3 totals 16 residues. The CDR3 reads CASRTRLAGDQETQYF. The CDR3 DNA is TGTGCCAGCAGAACCCGACTAGCGGGAGATCAAGAGACCCAGTACTTC.

Comments on this clonotype: This may arise from a read error, as a much more abundant clone is one base away. The gene calls are TRBV20-1 and TRBJ2-7; 7 bases align to TRBD1. This CDR3 is built from 13 residues. Germline CDR1 DFQATT, CDR2 SNEGSKA (reference sequence). CDR3 DNA sequence: TGCGGTGCTACGTACAGGGGAAGAGACACCCAGTACTTC. It yields the protein CGATYRGRDTQYF.

This clonotype was counted many times. CDR3 bases: TGTGCCAGTAGTGCCCCGGGGCGGGGGGAAGAGACCCAGTACTTC. It yields the protein CASSAPGRGEETQYF. The J gene is TRBJ2-5, the V gene TRBV19; 8 bases agree with TRBD2. CDR3 size: 15 residues. With 5 bases clipped from V and 3 bases from J, the junction kept 8 bases outside the gene matches. Per germline, CDR1 LNHDA and CDR2 SQIVND (reference sequence).

This clonotype was found many times. V gene TRBV5-5 combines with J gene TRBJ1-5; possibly TRBD1 for D (5 bases). The V end lost 5 bases, the J end lost 2 bases, and 11 bases lay between the germline ends. Per germline, CDR1 SGHKS and CDR2 YYEKEE (reference sequence). The CDR3 sequence is 14 residues long. Written as DNA, the CDR3 is TGTGCCAGCAGTCGCGTAGGGGGCAATCAGCCCCAGCATTTT. It encodes CASSRVGGNQPQHF. Full variable domain (missing parts from reference TRBV5-5 and TRBJ1-5): DAGVTQSPTHLIKTRGQQVTLRCSPISGHKSVSWYQQVLGQGPQFIFQYYEKEERGRGNFPDRFSARQFPNYSSELNVNALLLGDSALYLCASSRVGGNQPQHFGDGTRLSIL.

The genes are TRBV7-8 and TRBJ1-1; TRBD1 is a possible D gene (6 bases). The V end was cut by 8 bases, the J end by 0 bases, with 13 bases between. This CDR3 has 14 amino acids. CDR1 and CDR2 from the germline V gene are SGHVS and FQNEAQ. The CDR3 sequence: CASGTGAMNTEAFF. The CDR3, as DNA: TGTGCCAGCGGGACGGGGGCAATGAACACTGAAGCTTTCTTT.

This clonotype came up many times. The chain couples TRBV6-5 to TRBJ2-7, with D perhaps matching TRBD1 (6 bases). There are 14 residues in the CDR3. Germline CDR1 is MNHEY and CDR2 is SVGAGI. Trimming cost V 4 bases and J 6 bases, with 16 bases left between them. The CDR3 bases are TGTGCCAGCAGTTCACAGGGCCGGGGCGGCGAGCAGTACTTC. Amino acid sequence: CASSSQGRGGEQYF.

J is TRBJ2-2 and V is TRBV13; TRBD1 is a possible D gene (6 bases). V gave up 1 base and J gave up 1 base, with 10 bases separating them. Germline CDR1 reads PRHDT; CDR2 reads FYEKMQ (reference sequence). The CDR3 is made up of 16 amino acids. Written as DNA, the CDR3 is TGTGCCAGCAGCTTAGAGGCAGGGGTGAACACCGGGGAGCTGTTTTTT. This encodes CASSLEAGVNTGELFF.